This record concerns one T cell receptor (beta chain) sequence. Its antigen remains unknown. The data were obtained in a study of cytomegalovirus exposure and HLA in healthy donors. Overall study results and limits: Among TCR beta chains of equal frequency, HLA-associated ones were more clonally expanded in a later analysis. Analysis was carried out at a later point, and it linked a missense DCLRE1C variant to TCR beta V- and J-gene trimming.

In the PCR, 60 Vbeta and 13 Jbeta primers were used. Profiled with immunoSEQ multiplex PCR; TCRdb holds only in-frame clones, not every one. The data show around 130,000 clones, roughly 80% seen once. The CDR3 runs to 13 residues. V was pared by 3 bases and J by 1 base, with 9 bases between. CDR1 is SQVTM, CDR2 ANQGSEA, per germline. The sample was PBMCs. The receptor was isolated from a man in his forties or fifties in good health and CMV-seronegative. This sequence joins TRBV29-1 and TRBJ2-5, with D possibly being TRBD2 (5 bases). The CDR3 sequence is CSVDPSGQETQYF. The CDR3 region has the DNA TGCAGCGTTGACCCGAGCGGCCAAGAGACCCAGTACTTC.